This T cell receptor beta chain was sequenced during a study of blood T cell repertoires in COVID-19. Study-wide context: Material from acute and convalescent COVID-19 was sourced from the United States, Italy and Spain.

The J segment lost 7 bases and the V segment lost 3 bases, leaving 5 bases of the junction unmatched. Germline V lookup: CDR1 MRHNA, CDR2 SNTAGT. The CDR3 sequence is 13 residues long. As processed by the authors: How many nucleated cells were present was estimated from reference gene primer amplification. The repertoire was sequenced with immunoSEQ multiplex PCR; TCRdb's copy has only in-frame clones and lacks some. The V and J calls and the clone size are those of that table, but D and trimming were determined from the DNA. Here the sample spans 200,000 to 250,000 clones, under 90% being singletons.

The clonotype was recovered from a woman aged 55-69 years who had recovered from COVID-19. The sequenced material came from PBMCs or T cells enriched from blood (not recorded which). The genes are TRBV6-4 and TRBJ1-2; 7 bases map to TRBD1. The CDR3 nucleotides read TGTGCCAGCAGTGAACGCAGGGGGAGTGGCTACACCTTC. It translates to CASSERRGSGYTF.